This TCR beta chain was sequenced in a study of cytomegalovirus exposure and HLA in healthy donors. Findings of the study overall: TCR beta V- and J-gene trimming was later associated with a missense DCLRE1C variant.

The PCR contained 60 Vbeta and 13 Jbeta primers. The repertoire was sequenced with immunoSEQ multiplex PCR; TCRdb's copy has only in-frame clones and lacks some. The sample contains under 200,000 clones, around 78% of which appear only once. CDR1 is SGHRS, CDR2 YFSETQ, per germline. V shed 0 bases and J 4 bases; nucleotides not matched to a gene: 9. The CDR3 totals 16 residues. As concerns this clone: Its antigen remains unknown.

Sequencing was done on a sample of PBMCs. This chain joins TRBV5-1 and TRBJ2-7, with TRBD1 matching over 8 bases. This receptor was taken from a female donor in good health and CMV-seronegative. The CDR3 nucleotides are TGCGCCAGCAGCTTGGCAGGGGGCGTGGACTGGTACGAGCAGTACTTC. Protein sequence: CASSLAGGVDWYEQYF. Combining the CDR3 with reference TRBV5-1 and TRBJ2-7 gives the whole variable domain KAGVTQTPRYLIKTRGQQVTLSCSPISGHRSVSWYQQTPGQGLQFLFEYFSETQRNKGNFPGRFSGRQFSNSRSEMNVSTLELGDSALYLCASSLAGGVDWYEQYFGPGTRLTVT.